The T cell receptor (beta chain) under discussion was sequenced for a study of cytomegalovirus exposure and HLA in healthy donors. Study-wide results and limits: Association of 16,951 TCR beta sequences with HLA alleles was found at 0.05 false discovery rate in a later analysis. The study recorded 164 TCR beta chains that were cytomegalovirus-associated. Presence/absence comparisons presumed near-even sequencing depth among donors.

Concerning this clone itself: The antigen is undetermined.

The PCR contained 60 Vbeta and 13 Jbeta primers. The authors' processing: A later analysis tallied approximately 78 million unique TCR beta chains, 8.5 million to 11 million of them shared. Measured with immunoSEQ multiplex PCR; TCRdb has only the in-frame clones, and not every one. V and J calls and clone size are given by that table; D and trimming were obtained from the DNA. The data hold around 150,000 clones, with approximately 76% observed a single time. Source material: PBMCs. This receptor was taken from a female donor in good health and CMV-seronegative.

The CDR3 spells CASSLGGGSVGEQYF. The CDR3 DNA is TGTGCCAGCAGCCTCGGGGGAGGTTCGGTGGGCGAGCAGTACTTC. The chain is built from TRBV14 and TRBJ2-7; D may be TRBD2 (6 bases). With 4 bases removed from V and 6 bases from J, the gap between germline ends came to 19 bases. Germline CDR1 SGHDN, CDR2 FVKESK. This CDR3 has 15 amino acids. The complete variable domain, with remaining parts taken from reference TRBV14 and TRBJ2-7, reads EAGVTQFPSHSVIEKGQTVTLRCDPISGHDNLYWYRRVMGKEIKFLLHFVKESKQDESGMPNNRFLAERTGGTYSTLKVQPAELEDSGVYFCASSLGGGSVGEQYFGPGTRLTVT.